In this sample, the clone carrying this T cell receptor beta chain turned up once. The length of the CDR3 is 14 residues. In germline, CDR1 is SGHRS, CDR2 YFSETQ. With V trimmed by 4 bases and J by 6 bases, 8 bases remained unmatched. CD8+CD57+ cell expansion, shown by flow cytometry, had occurred in the patients selected for sequencing. Patients were therapy-naive when their blood was sampled. Genomic DNA served as template for TCR beta VDJ and CDR3 profiling. TCRdb itself ran the reads through MiXCR, one entry per CDR3 protein. The sample yields 170,000 or so distinct CDR3 sequences, roughly 60% seen once. This entry is derived from a study of CD8+CD57+ T cells in acquired aplastic anemia.

The V and J genes are TRBV5-1 and TRBJ2-7; TRBD1 matches at 9 bases. Specimen: sorted CD4+, CD8+, or CD8+CD57+ T cells (not recorded which) from PBMCs. The sequence was obtained from a human donor with aplastic anemia. This CDR3 reads CASSTRQTGGEQYF. The CDR3 coding sequence is TGCGCCAGCAGCACCCGACAGACAGGGGGCGAGCAGTACTTC.